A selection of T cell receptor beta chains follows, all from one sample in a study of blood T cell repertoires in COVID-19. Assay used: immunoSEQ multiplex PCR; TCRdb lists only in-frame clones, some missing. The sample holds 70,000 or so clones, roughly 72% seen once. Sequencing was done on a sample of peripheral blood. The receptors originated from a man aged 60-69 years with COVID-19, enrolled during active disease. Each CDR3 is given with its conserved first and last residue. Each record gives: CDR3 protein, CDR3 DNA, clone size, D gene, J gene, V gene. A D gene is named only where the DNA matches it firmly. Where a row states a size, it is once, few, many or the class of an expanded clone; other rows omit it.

CDR3: CASSFTGANVLTF
DNA: TGTGCCAGCAGTTTCACTGGGGCCAACGTCCTGACTTTC
size: .
D: .
J: TRBJ2-6
V: TRBV27

CDR3: CASCDRTNTGELFF
DNA: TGTGCCAGTTGCGACAGAACGAACACCGGGGAGCTGTTTTTT
size: .
D: .
J: TRBJ2-2
V: TRBV21-1

CDR3: CASSWTGGANTQYF
DNA: TGTGCCAGCAGTTGGACAGGGGGCGCGAATACGCAGTATTTT
size: .
D: TRBD1
J: TRBJ2-3
V: TRBV6-5

CDR3: CASSADTNQPQHF
DNA: TGTGCCAGCAGCGCAGACACGAATCAGCCCCAGCATTTT
size: .
D: .
J: TRBJ1-5
V: TRBV9

CDR3: CASSTTGGVDSYEQYF
DNA: TGTGCCAGCAGCACCACAGGCGGGGTCGACTCCTACGAGCAGTACTTC
size: .
D: .
J: TRBJ2-7
V: TRBV9

CDR3: CASSRKTSGGSGDTQYF
DNA: TGTGCCAGCAGCAGAAAGACTAGCGGGGGGTCGGGAGATACGCAGTATTTT
size: .
D: TRBD2
J: TRBJ2-3
V: TRBV7-9

CDR3: CASSGGTSGSYEQYF
DNA: TGTGCCAGCAGCGGCGGGACTAGCGGATCCTACGAGCAGTACTTC
size: .
D: TRBD2
J: TRBJ2-7
V: TRBV9

CDR3: CATSEAQENTEAFF
DNA: TGTGCCACCAGTGAGGCGCAGGAGAACACTGAAGCTTTCTTT
size: few
D: .
J: TRBJ1-1
V: TRBV24-1

CDR3: CASSSINTGADTQYF
DNA: TGTGCCAGCAGCTCCATAAATACAGGGGCAGATACGCAGTATTTT
size: few
D: TRBD1
J: TRBJ2-3
V: TRBV7-9

CDR3: CASSEWGTSGNTQYF
DNA: TGCGCCAGCAGTGAGTGGGGGACTAGCGGGAATACGCAGTATTTT
size: .
D: TRBD2
J: TRBJ2-3
V: TRBV10-1

CDR3: CASSHPPGGAYEQYF
DNA: TGCGCCAGCAGCCATCCCCCCGGGGGGGCCTACGAGCAGTACTTC
size: .
D: TRBD2
J: TRBJ2-7
V: TRBV4-1

CDR3: CASSQSSDREAFF
DNA: TGTGCCAGCAGCCAATCCTCGGACAGGGAAGCTTTCTTT
size: many
D: TRBD1
J: TRBJ1-1
V: TRBV16

CDR3: CASKRDGNQPQHF
DNA: TGTGCCAGCAAGCGGGACGGGAATCAGCCCCAGCATTTT
size: medium-sized
D: .
J: TRBJ1-5
V: TRBV2

CDR3: CASRVAVIYNEQFF
DNA: TGTGCCAGCAGGGTAGCGGTTATCTACAATGAGCAGTTCTTC
size: .
D: .
J: TRBJ2-1
V: TRBV2

CDR3: CASARGRYSSAFF
DNA: TGTGCTAGTGCCAGGGGGCGATATTCGTCAGCTTTCTTT
size: few
D: TRBD1
J: TRBJ1-1
V: TRBV12-5

CDR3: CASSLVTGVEQYF
DNA: TGTGCCAGCAGCTTGGTTACCGGGGTCGAGCAGTACTTC
size: .
D: .
J: TRBJ2-7
V: TRBV5-6

CDR3: CASSQEGRGREAFF
DNA: TGCGCCAGCAGCCAAGAGGGCAGGGGCCGGGAAGCTTTCTTT
size: .
D: .
J: TRBJ1-1
V: TRBV4-1

CDR3: CASSLGGAKNIQYF
DNA: TGTGCCAGCAGCTTAGGCGGGGCCAAAAACATTCAGTACTTC
size: .
D: .
J: TRBJ2-4
V: TRBV11-2

CDR3: CASTLPGDSGNTIYF
DNA: TGTGCCAGCACCCTCCCAGGGGACTCTGGAAACACCATATATTTT
size: few
D: .
J: TRBJ1-3
V: TRBV7-9

CDR3: CASSSGETDTQYF
DNA: TGTGCCAGCAGCTCAGGCGAGACAGATACGCAGTATTTT
size: few
D: .
J: TRBJ2-3
V: TRBV11-3

CDR3: CATSTRLDNEQFF
DNA: TGTGCCACCAGCACTCGACTCGACAATGAGCAGTTCTTC
size: .
D: .
J: TRBJ2-1
V: TRBV15

CDR3: CASSQEVRFTEAFF
DNA: TGTGCCAGCAGCCAGGAGGTCCGTTTCACTGAAGCTTTCTTT
size: few
D: .
J: TRBJ1-1
V: TRBV14

CDR3: CASSQDTGQGALGGYTF
DNA: TGCGCCAGCAGCCAAGATACGGGACAGGGGGCATTGGGTGGCTACACCTTC
size: .
D: TRBD1
J: TRBJ1-2
V: TRBV4-1

CDR3: CASSPSSGDTGELFF
DNA: TGTGCCAGCTCACCATCCAGCGGAGACACCGGGGAGCTGTTTTTT
size: .
D: .
J: TRBJ2-2
V: TRBV18

CDR3: CSVSGQAPDEQFF
DNA: TGCAGCGTTTCTGGACAAGCCCCCGATGAGCAGTTCTTC
size: few
D: .
J: TRBJ2-1
V: TRBV29-1

CDR3: CASSQDLQTGEAKNIQYF
DNA: TGTGCCAGCAGCCAAGATTTGCAGACGGGAGAGGCCAAAAACATTCAGTACTTC
size: .
D: .
J: TRBJ2-4
V: TRBV3-1/TRBV3-2

CDR3: CASSATGQKETQYF
DNA: TGTGCCAGCAGCGCCACAGGGCAGAAAGAGACCCAGTACTTC
size: .
D: .
J: TRBJ2-5
V: TRBV9

CDR3: CASSLAGSSYNSPLHF
DNA: TGCGCCAGCAGCTTGGCGGGGAGCTCCTATAATTCACCCCTCCACTTT
size: .
D: .
J: TRBJ1-6
V: TRBV5-1

CDR3: CASRGQGSSTEAFF
DNA: TGTGCCAGCAGGGGACAGGGGTCGAGCACTGAAGCTTTCTTT
size: once
D: TRBD1
J: TRBJ1-1
V: TRBV2

CDR3: CASGTSGGTNEQFF
DNA: TGTGCCAGCGGAACTAGCGGGGGCACCAATGAGCAGTTCTTC
size: .
D: TRBD2
J: TRBJ2-1
V: TRBV6-5

CDR3: CASSPAQGGNNEQFF
DNA: TGTGCCAGCTCACCTGCACAGGGGGGCAACAATGAGCAGTTCTTC
size: few
D: TRBD1
J: TRBJ2-1
V: TRBV18

CDR3: CASSYPGSGQPQHF
DNA: TGTGCCAGTAGTTACCCGGGGTCCGGTCAGCCCCAGCATTTT
size: .
D: .
J: TRBJ1-5
V: TRBV19

CDR3: CASSPMGTATYEQYF
DNA: TGTGCCAGCAGCCCCATGGGGACAGCCACCTACGAGCAGTACTTC
size: .
D: TRBD1
J: TRBJ2-7
V: TRBV7-3

CDR3: CASSKGDRERDQPQHF
DNA: TGTGCCAGCAGCAAAGGCGACAGGGAGAGGGATCAGCCCCAGCATTTT
size: .
D: .
J: TRBJ1-5
V: TRBV21-1

CDR3: CASSTRGETQYF
DNA: TGTGCCAGTAGTACACGGGGAGAGACCCAGTACTTC
size: .
D: .
J: TRBJ2-5
V: TRBV19

CDR3: CASSPRAGETTEAFF
DNA: TGTGCCAGCTCACCCCGAGCAGGGGAGACCACTGAAGCTTTCTTT
size: .
D: .
J: TRBJ1-1
V: TRBV18